Shown below are 18 T cell receptor beta chains from a single sample sequenced in a study of blood T cell repertoires in COVID-19. Sequencing used immunoSEQ multiplex PCR; TCRdb keeps in-frame clones, though not all of them. The data hold roughly 200,000 clones, with 75% to 85% observed a single time. Specimen: peripheral blood. The receptors were sampled from a young woman with COVID-19, enrolled during active disease.

V is TRBV11-1 and J is TRBJ2-2, with 8 bases identical to TRBD2. V shed 8 bases, J shed 4 bases, and the junction held 12 bases outside the gene matches. Germline V gene sequence: CDR1 SGHAT, CDR2 FQDESV (reference sequence). The length of the CDR3 is 16 residues. CDR3 nucleotide sequence: TGTGCCAGCGCCCGAAGGCGGGGGGAGACCACCGGGGAGCTGTTTTTT. This codes for CASARRRGETTGELFF.

The chain has TRBV11-3 and TRBJ2-3; D remains unclear. The CDR3 is made up of 11 amino acids. V lost 3 bases and J 6 bases, leaving 4 bases between the germline ends. Germline CDR1 reads SGHNT; CDR2 reads YENEEA. CDR3 coding DNA: TGTGCCAGCAGCTTTCGGGATACGCAGTATTTT. This sequence encodes CASSFRDTQYF.

This chain joins TRBV7-2 and TRBJ1-1; D unresolved. V lost 2 bases and J lost 4, with 11 bases in between. Germline V gives CDR1 SGHTA, CDR2 FQGNSA. The CDR3 totals 14 residues. CDR3 in DNA: TGTGCCAGCAGCTTAACTTGGCCAGGCACTGAAGCTTTCTTT. This codes for CASSLTWPGTEAFF.

This rearrangement joins TRBV19 to TRBJ2-1, with 7 bases that match TRBD2. CDR1 LNHDA and CDR2 SQIVND come from the germline V gene (reference sequence). The CDR3 is 15 amino acids. Trimming removed 6 bases from V and 1 base from J; junction bases left unmatched: 6. The DNA of the CDR3 is TGTGCCAGTAGAGGAGGGAGGGCTTCCTACAATGAGCAGTTCTTC. Its protein is CASRGGRASYNEQFF.

The chain joins TRBV6-5 to TRBJ1-5; D perhaps matches TRBD1 (6 bases). The germline CDR1 and CDR2 sequences are MNHEY and SVGAGI. V gave up 6 bases and J gave up 4 bases, with 13 bases separating them. The length of the CDR3 is 14 residues. The CDR3, as DNA: TGTGCCAGCAGAGAGACAGGTAGAAATCAGCCCCAGCATTTT. Its translation: CASRETGRNQPQHF.

The CDR3 loop reads CAITADRSTEEQYF. The CDR3, as DNA: TGTGCCATCACTGCGGACAGGAGTACGGAGGAGCAGTACTTC. The chain recombines TRBV10-3 with TRBJ2-7, with 7 bases lining up with TRBD1. The V gene end was trimmed by 7 bases and the J gene end by 7 bases; junction bases not matched to a gene: 13. Germline V gene lookup returns CDR1 ENHRY and CDR2 SYGVKD. This CDR3 has 14 amino acids.

In this sample, this clone turned up a few times. The rearrangement uses TRBV6-6 and TRBJ1-2; 7 bases agree with TRBD1. CDR1 is MNHNY, CDR2 SVGAGI, per germline (reference sequence). Trimming took 0 bases from V and 3 from J; bases not matched to a gene: 4. The CDR3 sequence is 15 residues long. CDR3: CASSYSGRGDYGYTF. CDR3 DNA sequence: TGTGCCAGCAGTTACTCGGGCAGGGGGGACTATGGCTACACCTTC.

In this sample, this clone turned up a few times. The chain combines TRBV5-1 with TRBJ2-2; D possibly corresponds to TRBD1 (6 bases). CDR3 length: 14 residues. Germline assignment: CDR1 SGHRS and CDR2 YFSETQ. The V gene lost 0 bases and the J gene lost 6 bases, with 9 bases spanning the gap. CDR3 protein: CASSLAGGPGELFF. For the CDR3, the DNA is TGCGCCAGCAGCTTGGCTGGGGGCCCCGGGGAGCTGTTTTTT.

The chain employs TRBV7-9 and TRBJ1-2; D is possibly TRBD1 (6 bases). CDR1 and CDR2 from the germline V gene are SEHNR and FQNEAQ (reference sequence). The CDR3 length is 15 residues. Trimming shortened V by 4 bases and J by 1 base, and 13 bases separated the two germline ends. The CDR3 sequence is CASSYPRTDNYGYTF. The CDR3 bases are TGTGCCAGCAGCTATCCACGGACAGATAACTATGGCTACACCTTC.

This rearrangement joins TRBV5-1 to TRBJ1-5; 8 nucleotides line up with TRBD1. V was clipped by 4 bases and J by 0 bases; unmatched bases: 6. This CDR3 comprises 16 residues. CDR1 is SGHRS, CDR2 YFSETQ, per germline. CDR3 bases: TGCGCCAGCAGCCCAGGGACAGGTATTAGCAATCAGCCCCAGCATTTT. Translated, it gives CASSPGTGISNQPQHF.

The CDR3 sequence: CASSQAWSSSYEQYF. CDR3 bases: TGCGCCAGCAGCCAGGCATGGTCCAGCTCCTACGAGCAGTACTTC. This chain connects TRBV4-1 to TRBJ2-7; D ambiguous. V was shortened by 3 bases and J by 0 bases, with 12 bases between the two germline ends. CDR1 MGHRA and CDR2 YSYEKL come from the germline V gene. The CDR3 is 15 amino acids.

The rearrangement uses TRBV28 and TRBJ2-7, with TRBD2 identical over 11 bases. J lost 4 bases, V lost 4 bases, and 6 bases had no gene match. CDR3 length: 15 residues. In germline, CDR1 is MDHEN, CDR2 SYDVKM. As DNA, the CDR3 is TGTGCCAGCAGTTGGATTAGCGGGAGGGTTTACGAGCAGTACTTC. Its protein is CASSWISGRVYEQYF. Supplemented by reference TRBV28 and TRBJ2-7, the full variable domain reads DVKVTQSSRYLVKRTGEKVFLECVQDMDHENMFWYRQDPGLGLRLIYFSYDVKMKEKGDIPEGYSVSREKKERFSLILESASTNQTSMYLCASSWISGRVYEQYFGPGTRLTVT.

This clone was found once. The chain joins TRBV12-3 or TRBV12-4 to TRBJ2-7; D gene ambiguous. V was clipped by 1 base and J by 4 bases, with 5 bases between them. The CDR3 consists of 12 residues. The CDR3 DNA follows: TGTGCCAGCAGTTTAGTCAGGTACGAGCAGTACTTC. As protein: CASSLVRYEQYF.

This chain connects TRBV6-6 to TRBJ1-5; no clear D gene. The CDR3 runs 13 residues. Between the trimmed V and J ends, which lost 4 bases and 6 bases, there was a span of 10 bases. Per germline, CDR1 MNHNY and CDR2 SVGAGI (reference sequence). The CDR3 region has the DNA TGTGCCAGCAGTTTGGAGAGGGTTCAGCCCCAGCATTTT. This gives the protein CASSLERVQPQHF.

This chain uses TRBV5-4 with TRBJ2-3; D might be TRBD2 (6 bases). V was shortened by 4 bases and J by 6 bases, with 12 bases between the two germline ends. Germline CDR1 SGHNT, CDR2 YYREEE (reference sequence). The CDR3 covers 13 residues. As DNA, the CDR3 is TGTGCCAGCAGCCTGGCCGGAGGGGATACGCAGTATTTT. Residues: CASSLAGGDTQYF.

The chain carries TRBV7-2 and TRBJ1-2, with 8 bases identical to TRBD1. Germline V lookup: CDR1 SGHTA, CDR2 FQGNSA. CDR3 length: 14 residues. J gave up 8 bases and V 10 bases, and 15 bases lay outside the gene matches. The CDR3 bases are TGTGCCATAGGGGCAGGCCCAGGGGGCCGAGGCTACACCTTC. This gives the protein CAIGAGPGGRGYTF.

V and J are TRBV2 and TRBJ1-6; no firm D call. Trimming removed 3 bases at V and 4 bases at J, with 10 bases between. The germline V gene has CDR1 SNHLY and CDR2 FYNNEI. The CDR3 is made up of 15 amino acids. The DNA of the CDR3 is TGTGCCAGCAGTGACCTCCAGGTTTATAATTCACCCCTCCACTTT. Translating it yields CASSDLQVYNSPLHF.

The chain couples TRBV6-6 to TRBJ2-5; D may be TRBD1 (6 bases). V was shortened by 6 bases and J by 4 bases, with 15 bases between the two germline ends. Germline V CDR1 and CDR2: MNHNY, SVGAGI (reference sequence). CDR3 length equals 14 residues. CDR3 residues: CASSPLTGIETQYF. CDR3 nucleotide sequence: TGTGCCAGCAGCCCTCTAACAGGGATAGAGACCCAGTACTTC.